The T cell receptor beta chain under discussion was sequenced for a study of blood T cell repertoires in COVID-19. Overall study: Samples of COVID-19 (acute and convalescent) were obtained from the United States, Italy and Spain. PBMCs, B-cell-depleted T cells, or T cells provided the cDNA or gDNA that made up the material.

Per the original data handling: Using reference gene primer amplification, nucleated cell counts were estimated. The data were produced by immunoSEQ multiplex PCR, yet TCRdb's version contains in-frame clones alone and is incomplete. V, J and clone size are taken as reported in that table, and D and trimming were inferred from the DNA itself. The sample gives 300,000 to 350,000 clones, approximately 86% of which show up once; 9.5% to 10% is in the top ten. The CDR3 is 15 amino acids. Germline-derived CDR1 and CDR2 are KGHDR and SFDVKD. The ends were cut back, 8 bases at V and 4 bases at J, with 20 bases in the middle.

Sequencing was performed on peripheral blood. The genes are TRBV24-1 and TRBJ2-7; TRBD2 might be the D (7 bases). The sequence came from a young man with COVID-19, enrolled during active disease. The CDR3 DNA sequence: TGTGCCACCAAGCCCAATGGGGGGGCTTTGTACGAGCAGTACTTC. Its translation: CATKPNGGALYEQYF.